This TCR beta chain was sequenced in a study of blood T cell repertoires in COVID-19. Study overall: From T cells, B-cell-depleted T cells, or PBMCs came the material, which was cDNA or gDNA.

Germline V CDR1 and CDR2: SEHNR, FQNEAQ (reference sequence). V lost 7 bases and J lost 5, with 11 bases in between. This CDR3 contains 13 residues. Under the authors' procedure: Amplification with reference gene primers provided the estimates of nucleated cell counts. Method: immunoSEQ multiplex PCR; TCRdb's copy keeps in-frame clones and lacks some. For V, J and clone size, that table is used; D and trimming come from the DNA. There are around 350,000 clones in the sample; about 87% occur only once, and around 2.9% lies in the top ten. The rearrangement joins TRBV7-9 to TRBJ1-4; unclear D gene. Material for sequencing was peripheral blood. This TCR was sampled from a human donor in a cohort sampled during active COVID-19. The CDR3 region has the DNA TGTGCCAGCACCCCCCTTGTGAATGAAAAACTGTTTTTT. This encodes CASTPLVNEKLFF.